This T cell receptor (beta chain) emerged from a study of T-cell memory formation after mild COVID-19. Study-level background: Most TCR clusters belonged to a single donor. General study results and limits: CD4/CD8 balance characterized clones contracting day 15 to 85, and CD4+ skew characterized later expanders. Those CD4+ clones that contracted were mainly in CM and EM (CD8+ ones in EMRA).

The V gene lost 1 base and the J gene lost 4 bases, with 5 bases spanning the gap. The CDR3 has 13 amino acids. Germline CDR1 reads SGHTA; CDR2 reads FQGNSA. The table lists this clonotype with a few counts. What it recognizes is unknown. 5'RACE primed from the constant segment yielded TCR alpha and TCR beta cDNA libraries bearing sample barcodes and UMIs. MiXCR was run by TCRdb on the 5' RACE reads, yielding one entry per CDR3 protein. Of 250,000 to 300,000 distinct CDR3 sequences listed, roughly 16% are singletons. Sequenced material: PBMCs or a T cell subset sorted from them (not recorded which). This sequence joins TRBV7-2 and TRBJ1-5; D not certain. The receptor comes from a man aged 18 to 35 who had mild COVID-19 (a few samples of this study predate the infection). Cell type and time point are not known. The CDR3 DNA is TGTGCCAGCAGCTTAGTTAATAATCAGCCCCAGCATTTT. Residues: CASSLVNNQPQHF.